Presented here are 6 T cell receptor beta chains from one specimen sequenced in a study of cytomegalovirus exposure and HLA in healthy donors. A multiplex PCR was run with 60 Vbeta primers and 13 Jbeta primers. The data were produced by immunoSEQ multiplex PCR, yet TCRdb's version contains in-frame clones alone and is incomplete. This table has fewer than 150,000 clones, approximately 85% appearing once. Sequenced sample: PBMCs. These receptors all come from a woman aged 30 to 39 in good health and CMV-seropositive.

The chain has TRBV27 and TRBJ2-7; 8 nucleotides match TRBD2. V shed 2 bases, J shed 4 bases, and the junction held 7 bases outside the gene matches. There are 15 residues in the CDR3. Germline V gene data show CDR1 as MNHEY and CDR2 as SMNVEV (reference sequence). This chain's CDR3 is CASSLLGRATYEQYF. CDR3 in DNA: TGTGCCAGCAGTTTACTCGGGAGGGCCACGTACGAGCAGTACTTC.

The rearrangement uses TRBV6-4 and TRBJ2-3; 9 bases are a match to TRBD1. The J segment lost 3 bases and the V segment lost 8 bases, leaving 9 bases of the junction unmatched. The CDR3 extends over 15 amino acids. CDR1 is MRHNA and CDR2 is SNTAGT in the germline V gene. CDR3 sequence reads: CASSPTGGGTDTQYF. The CDR3 DNA sequence: TGTGCCAGCTCCCCGACAGGGGGGGGGACAGATACGCAGTATTTT.

This chain uses TRBV5-1 with TRBJ2-2; the D gene is possibly TRBD1 (5 bases). The length of the CDR3 is 15 residues. Trimming took 0 bases from V and 6 from J, leaving 12 bases between them. CDR1 is SGHRS, CDR2 YFSETQ, per germline. CDR3 DNA sequence: TGCGCCAGCAGCTTGGCAGGACCCAGGGCCGGGGAGCTGTTTTTT. It translates to CASSLAGPRAGELFF.

This clone was recorded once. V usage is TRBV4-2 and J usage is TRBJ2-1; D is uncertain. The germline V and J ends were trimmed by 1 base and 3 bases, with 10 bases remaining between them. CDR1 is LGHNA and CDR2 is YNFKEQ in the germline V gene. CDR3 length: 15 amino acids. The CDR3 sequence: CASSQGGEYYNEQFF. In nucleotides, the CDR3 is TGTGCCAGCAGCCAAGGCGGCGAATACTACAATGAGCAGTTCTTC.

This clone came up once. The chain is built from TRBV28 and TRBJ2-3; 11 bases line up with TRBD1. The CDR3 runs 13 residues. Losses at the gene ends were 11 bases for V and 4 bases for J; bases not matched to a gene: 5. Germline V gene sequence: CDR1 MDHEN, CDR2 SYDVKM. The CDR3 reads CAWTGGAADTQYF. CDR3 DNA sequence: TGTGCCTGGACAGGGGGCGCAGCAGATACGCAGTATTTT.

The chain has TRBV5-1 and TRBJ1-1; D might be TRBD1 (6 bases). The CDR3 is 16 residues long. Trimming took off 3 bases at V and 1 base at J, with 16 bases between the two ends. CDR1 is SGHRS and CDR2 is YFSETQ in the germline V gene. The DNA for the CDR3 is TGCGCCAGCAGCTGGCCTCGACAGGCGGGGAACACTGAAGCTTTCTTT. Translating it yields CASSWPRQAGNTEAFF. Based on the CDR3 plus reference TRBV5-1 and TRBJ1-1, the full variable domain is KAGVTQTPRYLIKTRGQQVTLSCSPISGHRSVSWYQQTPGQGLQFLFEYFSETQRNKGNFPGRFSGRQFSNSRSEMNVSTLELGDSALYLCASSWPRQAGNTEAFFGQGTRLTVV.